This TCR beta chain was profiled in a study of graft-versus-host responses after intestinal transplantation. A note on this clone: Antigen: not known.

Regarding time point: postoperative day 105 after intestinal transplantation (dayNNNN = postoperative day). Study-wide results and caveats: Peak circulating GvH clone levels tracked with early post-transplant HvG declines. Investigators detected GvH clones in recipient marrow, with some emerging earlier in ileum or blood.

Only in-frame clones appear in the TCRdb table, and some are missing; sequencing was by immunoSEQ multiplex PCR. Of over 9,000 clones in the sample, roughly 92% are singletons; the top ten hold around 3.4%. With V trimmed by 4 bases and J by 12 bases, 6 bases remained unmatched. Germline CDR1 is DFQATT and CDR2 is SNEGSKA (reference sequence). There are 11 residues in the CDR3. This clonotype was sampled from a human patient who received an intestinal transplant, so some T cells may come from the graft donor. Sequenced here: PBMCs, sampled 105 days after intestinal transplantation. This sequence joins TRBV20-1 and TRBJ2-3; 8 positions agree with TRBD1. The CDR3 DNA sequence: TGCAGTGCTACCTCGGACAGGGTTCAGTATTTT. This sequence encodes CSATSDRVQYF.